The TCR beta chain under discussion was sequenced for a study of blood T cell repertoires in COVID-19. Whole-study context: Spain, Italy and the United States supplied samples that represented acute and convalescent COVID-19. The cDNA or gDNA used as material had been derived from T cells, B-cell-depleted T cells, or PBMCs.

Study processing details: Reference gene primers were amplified, and this amplification served to estimate nucleated cell counts. The assay was immunoSEQ multiplex PCR, and TCRdb's table has in-frame clones only and misses some. V, J and clone size reflect that table, while D and trimming were determined from the DNA. The sample lists roughly 92,000 clones; roughly 83% were seen once. J was trimmed by 1 base and V by 3 bases; bases with no gene match: 7. This CDR3 contains 17 residues. Germline loops: CDR1 MNHEY, CDR2 SMNVEV (reference sequence). The V call is TRBV27, the J call TRBJ2-2; 8 bases agree with TRBD1. The source of this sequence is a woman aged 80 or over with active or convalescent COVID-19. Material for sequencing was peripheral blood. The CDR3 loop reads CASSFYTGTGNTGELFF. The CDR3 nucleotides are TGTGCCAGCAGTTTCTATACCGGGACAGGGAACACCGGGGAGCTGTTTTTT.